This T cell receptor beta chain came from a study of cytomegalovirus exposure and HLA in healthy donors (TCRdb year 2017). At the level of the whole study: A later analysis indicated that the 90 to 150 validation repertoires were generated on the platform also employed for the 700 or so repertoires of the first cohort. A separate validation cohort of roughly 130 different subjects was used in addition to the roughly 700-subject first cohort. The study aimed to test whether cataloging public T cell receptors could reveal signatures of past pathogen exposure. The study combined high-throughput TCR immunosequencing, statistical association of individual TCRs with disease status, and machine learning to predict cytomegalovirus infection status.

As concerns this clone: No antigen is known for it. No qualities accompany the bases; no much larger clone lies one base away.

The paper's findings and limits, for the study overall: Most TCR sequences were observed very rarely across donors, whereas some public TCRs were present in many individuals. A few of the identified cytomegalovirus-associated TCR beta chains were confirmed in vitro to be specific for cytomegalovirus antigens. Cytomegalovirus status was reported to be diagnosed by the classifier with high specificity and sensitivity in both the original and validation cohorts. According to the authors, the approach could potentially be generalized to other disease states and immunological phenotypes. In a later analysis, TCRs clustered in the first cohort were found to also tend to co-occur in the roughly 120 validation repertoires, with roughly 93% of cluster scores above 0. A total of roughly 160 TCR beta chains were listed by the study as associated with cytomegalovirus. All 120 or so repertoires were used to score co-occurrence in the validation cohort in a later analysis, because that analysis had no HLA typing for the cohort.

Separate from the roughly 650-subject first cohort, the validation cohort of about 120 subjects was the group to which the donors belonged. The CDR3 sequence holds 17 residues, the cysteine and phenylalanine included. Here the CDR3 DNA is all that survives: 51 bases in frame from base 1. V drops 2 bases and J drops 0 bases, leaving 16 bases in between. CDR1 is given as ENHRY and CDR2 as SYGVKD, both from the germline V gene. The library was generated by the immunoSEQ multiplex PCR assay. As for how the authors treated the data: A statistical classification framework was developed to diagnose cytomegalovirus status using the catalog of TCR beta chain sequences. Here the immuneACCESS table is served through TCRdb, limited to in-frame sequences with V and J called. Missing clones are a known gap in these copies; in checked studies unresolved V genes cover under half, and the rest lacks a known reason. Clonal size and the V and J genes are those of that table, whereas D and trimming came from the DNA. Here the sample has 250,000 to 400,000 clones; roughly 90% occur a single time. The top ten clones comprise 1.2% of the sample.

Sequencing was performed on PBMCs. The TCR comes from a woman in her thirties in good health and CMV-seropositive. Rearrangement joined TRBV10-3 to TRBJ1-1; the D gene is perhaps TRBD1, on 6 matching bases. The sequenced DNA is TGTGCCATCAGTGAGGATATTCCAGGGGACATGAACACTGAAGCTTTCTTT. The resulting protein is CAISEDIPGDMNTEAFF.